This entry lists 21 T cell receptor beta chains sequenced from one sample in a study of beta chain features in type 1 diabetes. Study-wide findings and caveats: Researchers report that Type 1 diabetes patients had moderately but significantly shorter TCRB CDR3s across all four CD4+ subsets.

These receptors have no identified antigens. The sequenced template was cDNA made from the entire isolated RNA. Sequencing used immunoSEQ multiplex PCR; TCRdb keeps in-frame clones, though not all of them. The sample carries some 360,000 clones, around 9.6% recorded once. Sequencing input: central memory CD4+ T cells from blood. The receptors here all came from a man aged 30-40 years with type 1 diabetes.

This clone was counted a few times. This may come from a read error, since a much larger clone is one base off. The rearrangement uses TRBV4-2 and TRBJ2-2; TRBD1 matches at 9 bases. The germline CDR1 and CDR2 sequences are LGHNA and YNFKEQ. V shed 4 bases, J shed 3 bases, and the junction held 3 bases outside the gene matches. The CDR3 runs to 15 residues. DNA for the CDR3: TGTGCCAGCAGCCCCGGGACAGGGTACACCGGGGAGCTGTTTTTT. Translated: CASSPGTGYTGELFF.

Only a few counts were recorded for this clone. The chain is built from TRBV6-5 and TRBJ2-7; 14 bases map to TRBD2. The length of the CDR3 is 16 residues. V lost 3 bases and J lost 3; bases outside the gene matches: 4. CDR1 and CDR2 (germline): MNHEY, SVGAGI. The chain's CDR3 is CASSYTGLAGGYEQYF. In nucleotides, the CDR3 is TGTGCCAGCAGTTATACCGGACTAGCGGGGGGCTACGAGCAGTACTTC.

This clone was counted between two and nine times. This chain connects TRBV9 to TRBJ1-1; weak D call: TRBD1 (5 bases). Per germline, CDR1 SGDLS and CDR2 YYNGEE. This CDR3 is 12 amino acids long. V was cut by 2 bases and J by 6 bases, with 8 bases left in between. The CDR3 DNA follows: TGTGCCAGCAGCGTGGGACCCTCTGAAGCTTTCTTT. Protein sequence: CASSVGPSEAFF.

This clone was seen a few times. The CDR3 DNA is TGTGCCAGCAAGTTGCTCCGGACCAGATCATACAATGAGCAGTTCTTC. As protein: CASKLLRTRSYNEQFF. The genes are TRBV28 and TRBJ2-1; D unclear. Trimming shortened V by 7 bases and J by 4 bases, and 20 bases separated the two germline ends. This CDR3 spans 16 amino acids. The germline V gene encodes CDR1 MDHEN and CDR2 SYDVKM.

CDR3 sequence: CAWSGGRVTTNEKLFF. The CDR3 coding sequence is TGTGCCTGGAGTGGAGGCAGGGTGACAACTAATGAAAAACTGTTTTTT. This chain uses TRBV30 with TRBJ1-4; the D gene is possibly TRBD1 (5 bases). V dropped 1 base and J dropped 0 bases, with 12 bases sitting between them. The CDR3 length is 16 residues. Germline CDR1 and CDR2: GTSNPN and SVGIG (reference sequence).

In this sample, this clone turned up a few times. The rearrangement links TRBV7-2 to TRBJ2-7; TRBD1 matches 7 bases. V lost 5 bases to trimming and J lost 6 bases; unmatched junction nucleotides: 4. Germline V CDR1 and CDR2: SGHTA, FQGNSA. The CDR3 is 12 residues long. The DNA of the CDR3 is TGTGCCAGCAGCCCGGGACAGCTCGAGCAGTACTTC. This translates into CASSPGQLEQYF.

This chain joins TRBV6-6 and TRBJ1-1, with D tentatively TRBD1 (5 bases). The ends were cut back, 6 bases at V and 11 bases at J, with 16 bases in the middle. Germline CDR1 is MNHNY and CDR2 is SVGAGI (reference sequence). There are 12 residues in the CDR3. The CDR3 coding sequence is TGTGCCAGCAGGGTAACAACAGGCTCGGCTTTCTTT. Protein sequence: CASRVTTGSAFF.

This clone was picked up a small number of times. The V gene is TRBV28, the J gene TRBJ2-7; D might be TRBD2 (6 bases). Germline V gives CDR1 MDHEN, CDR2 SYDVKM. With 6 bases removed from V and 3 bases from J, the gap between germline ends came to 18 bases. The CDR3 has 15 amino acids. CDR3: CASSPVFGAGYEQYF. The CDR3 DNA sequence: TGTGCCAGCAGCCCGGTGTTTGGAGCGGGCTACGAGCAGTACTTC. The full variable domain, rest sourced from reference TRBV28 and TRBJ2-7, is DVKVTQSSRYLVKRTGEKVFLECVQDMDHENMFWYRQDPGLGLRLIYFSYDVKMKEKGDIPEGYSVSREKKERFSLILESASTNQTSMYLCASSPVFGAGYEQYFGPGTRLTVT.

This clone was counted only a few times. V is TRBV7-3 and J is TRBJ2-2, with a possible D match to TRBD2 (6 bases). Between the trimmed V and J ends, which lost 2 bases and 5 bases, there was a span of 12 bases. The CDR3 totals 15 residues. The germline CDR1 and CDR2 sequences are SGHTA and FQGTGA. This CDR3 is CASSLQGGWTGELFF. As DNA, the CDR3 is TGTGCCAGCAGCTTACAGGGAGGCTGGACCGGGGAGCTGTTTTTT.

The sample holds a few counts of this clone. This may come from a read error, since a much larger clone is one base off. Distinct nucleotide sequences in the sample also encode this CDR3. DNA of the CDR3: TGCGCCAGCAGCCAAGGAGCGGTTTATGGCTACACCTTC. Amino acids: CASSQGAVYGYTF. The rearrangement joins TRBV4-1 to TRBJ1-2; D unresolved. CDR1 MGHRA and CDR2 YSYEKL come from the germline V gene. CDR3 size: 13 residues. The V end lost 1 base, the J end lost 5 bases, and 8 bases lay between the germline ends.

This clone has a handful of counts. The chain has TRBV13 and TRBJ2-5; a possible D gene is TRBD1 (6 bases). Germline V gene data show CDR1 as PRHDT and CDR2 as FYEKMQ (reference sequence). This CDR3 has 18 residues. The germline V and J ends were trimmed by 1 base and 2 bases, with 20 bases remaining between them. CDR3 nucleotides: TGTGCCAGCAGCTTAGAATCCAGGGGCAGGGCCCATCAAGAGACCCAGTACTTC. It is translated as CASSLESRGRAHQETQYF.

This clone was found a few times. The chain carries TRBV18 and TRBJ2-7; D perhaps matches TRBD2 (5 bases). There are 13 residues in the CDR3. V lost 4 bases, J lost 0 bases, and 7 bases lay in between. CDR1 and CDR2 (germline): KGHSH, LQKENI. The CDR3 sequence is CASSQTISYEQYF. The CDR3 nucleotides read TGTGCCAGCTCACAGACTATCTCCTACGAGCAGTACTTC.

This sequence joins TRBV11-2 and TRBJ2-7; D is unresolved. The ends were cut back, 4 bases at V and 6 bases at J, with 16 bases in the middle. This CDR3 region has 14 residues. CDR1 is SGHAT and CDR2 is FQNNGV in the germline V gene. CDR3 protein: CASSSGDLRIEQYF. The CDR3 bases are TGTGCCAGCAGCTCTGGAGATTTGCGTATCGAGCAGTACTTC.

This clone was seen more than once but under ten times. The chain carries TRBV28 and TRBJ1-5, with D tentatively TRBD1 (5 bases). This CDR3 has 15 amino acids. The V gene's germline CDR1 is MDHEN and CDR2 SYDVKM. Deletions cut 3 bases from V and 0 bases from J, with 9 bases between. The CDR3 DNA is TGTGCCAGCAGTTTGGGGGGGAATAGCAATCAGCCCCAGCATTTT. Its protein is CASSLGGNSNQPQHF.

This clone turned up a few times. The chain is built from TRBV4-3 and TRBJ1-2, with TRBD1 as a possible D gene (5 bases). Trimming took 0 bases from V and 4 from J, leaving 9 bases between them. The CDR3 extends over 14 amino acids. The germline CDR1 and CDR2 sequences are LGHNA and YSLEER. The CDR3 spells CASSQDGQIYGYTF. CDR3 sequence (DNA): TGCGCCAGCAGCCAAGATGGACAAATCTATGGCTACACCTTC.

The chain couples TRBV5-1 to TRBJ2-5, with TRBD2 as a possible D gene (6 bases). This CDR3 has 15 amino acids. V lost 0 bases and J lost 7, with 16 bases in between. The germline V gene has CDR1 SGHRS and CDR2 YFSETQ. CDR3 nucleotide sequence: TGCGCCAGCAGCTTGGACCTAGCGCGCCCGGGGACCCAGTACTTC. Translated, it gives CASSLDLARPGTQYF. Full variable domain (missing parts from reference TRBV5-1 and TRBJ2-5): KAGVTQTPRYLIKTRGQQVTLSCSPISGHRSVSWYQQTPGQGLQFLFEYFSETQRNKGNFPGRFSGRQFSNSRSEMNVSTLELGDSALYLCASSLDLARPGTQYFGPGTRLLVL.

This clone has ten or more counts. The J gene is TRBJ1-1, the V gene TRBV7-9, with no clear D. CDR3 length: 14 amino acids. Germline CDR1 reads SEHNR; CDR2 reads FQNEAQ (reference sequence). V was pared by 2 bases and J by 4 bases, with 11 bases between. The CDR3 spells CASSLTGVGTEAFF. The CDR3 DNA follows: TGTGCCAGCAGCTTAACGGGTGTAGGCACTGAAGCTTTCTTT.

Only a few counts were recorded for this clone. CDR3 DNA sequence: TGTGCCAGCAGCTTGAGACTAGCGGGATACAATGAGCAGTTCTTC. It specifies CASSLRLAGYNEQFF. This chain connects TRBV5-8 to TRBJ2-1; 11 bases fit TRBD2. Germline V gene sequence: CDR1 SGHTS, CDR2 YDEGEE. The V and J ends lost 1 base and 4 bases, in that order; junction bases with no gene match: 1. CDR3 length equals 15 residues. Full variable domain (remainder filled in from reference TRBV5-8 and TRBJ2-1): EAGVTQSPTHLIKTRGQQATLRCSPISGHTSVYWYQQALGLGLQFLLWYDEGEERNRGNFPPRFSGRQFPNYSSELNVNALELEDSALYLCASSLRLAGYNEQFFGPGTRLTVL.

In its sample, this clone was seen a few times. At one of its ends the junction is not consistent with the germline gene, which may arise from a read error. The chain uses TRBV11-2 and TRBJ2-7, with 8 bases lining up with TRBD1. The CDR3 loop spans 14 amino acids. CDR1 and CDR2 from the germline V gene are SGHAT and FQNNGV. The DNA for the CDR3 is TGTGCCAGCAGCTTAGAAAGGGACAGGCCCCCAAGGGACTTC. It is translated as CASSLERDRPPRDF. Full variable domain (rest looked up from reference TRBV11-2 and TRBJ2-7): EAGVAQSPRYKIIEKRQSVAFWCNPISGHATLYWYQQILGQGPKLLIQFQNNGVVDDSQLPKDRFSAERLKGVDSTLKIQPAKLEDSAVYLCASSLERDRPPRDFGPGTRLTVT.

In this sample, this clone turned up many times. The chain employs TRBV10-2 and TRBJ2-1; D not certain. The germline V gene encodes CDR1 WSHSY and CDR2 SAAADI. V dropped 6 bases and J dropped 8 bases, with 20 bases sitting between them. CDR3 size: 15 residues. CDR3 residues: CASSHRQSFFHEQFF. The CDR3, as DNA: TGCGCCAGCAGCCACAGACAATCCTTCTTCCATGAGCAGTTCTTC.

As for this clone: A much larger clone differs from this one at a single base, so this may be a read error. Other DNA sequences in the same sample also yield this CDR3. The chain is built from TRBV11-2 and TRBJ2-1; D not resolved. The CDR3 spans 14 residues. V shed 0 bases and J shed 3 bases, with 6 bases lying between them. Germline values: CDR1 SGHAT, CDR2 FQNNGV. CDR3 DNA: TGTGCCAGCAGCTTAGATCTAGGCTACAATGAGCAGTTCTTC. Translation gives CASSLDLGYNEQFF.